This TCR beta chain was sequenced for a study of graft-versus-host responses after intestinal transplantation. Whole-study context: Anti-thymocyte globulin induction was given to all recipients, followed by tacrolimus and steroids for roughly 3 years. Study-level findings and limits: Among circulating GvH clones, peak levels were associated with early post-transplant declines in HvG clones. Individuals carrying graft-donor T cell macrochimerism showed high graft-versus-host to host-versus-graft clonal ratios in allografts.

The V gene's germline CDR1 is MNHNS and CDR2 SASEGT. V lost 9 bases and J lost 0, with 17 bases in between. This CDR3 is 15 amino acids long. Notes on this clone: Its antigen is currently unknown.

This table comes from immunoSEQ multiplex PCR, and its TCRdb copy is limited to in-frame clones, with some not included. Here the sample spans some 23,000 clones, approximately 82% being singletons. Sequences were derived from unstimulated CD8+ T cells sorted from spleen or lymph node cells, sampled before transplant. V gene TRBV6-1 combines with J gene TRBJ1-1; no definite D call. This sequence originates from a human donor who was the organ donor for an intestinal transplant. The DNA for the CDR3 is TGTGCCAGTTCAACTGCTCCCCTGATGAACACTGAAGCTTTCTTT. Amino acids: CASSTAPLMNTEAFF.